This T cell receptor beta chain derives from a study of identifying expanded T cells in peripheral blood (dated by TCRdb to between 2018 and 2021). Describing the broader study: Four technical replicates, made by sequencing separate aliquots from the same pool of genomic DNA, were compared pairwise.

Broader findings and caveats from the paper: The authors expected that biological variance in healthy repertoires might rise further over much longer intervals, such as months to years. Variance in clone template counts between approximately 2-week samples significantly increased with total template count across all healthy donors. The binomial model flagged approximately 1.2 differentially abundant clones between technical replicates, compared with roughly 17 over approximately 2 weeks and approximately 20 over roughly 4 weeks. The beta-binomial model significantly reduced the number of clones called differentially abundant and the false-positive rate across all healthy-donor time intervals.

The immunoSEQ Assay, which uses bias-controlled multiplex PCR amplification of genomic DNA, was used to profile TCRbeta CDR3 regions. The source study handled its data this way. The absolute abundance of each unique TCRbeta CDR3 region was quantified after sequences were collapsed and filtered. Differential abundance was tested with a binomial (Fisher-equivalent) model and with a beta-binomial model adding time-dependent variance fitted from healthy donors. Any clone with fewer than 5 combined templates was excluded, and a clone was called differentially abundant if its Benjamini-Hochberg FDR was below 0.01. Beta-binomial variance was modeled as a function of total template count across the two samples using the form v = (b*log(k)+a)^2. Entries here come from immuneACCESS through TCRdb and include only in-frame sequences with V and J called. Some clones fail to appear in such tables; in the studies checked, an unresolved V gene covers under half of the shortfall, and the cause of the remainder is unknown. V and J calls and clone size are given by that table; D and trimming were obtained from the DNA. For this sample there are about 78,000 clones; roughly four fifths appear just once. The ten most abundant clones make up approximately 20% of the sample.

As concerns this clone: Its antigen is currently not known. Base qualities are not at hand, and no much larger clone is one base apart.

During the collection period, no immune events, such as infections, were documented for the healthy donors. Healthy-donor blood repertoires served as a training cohort to calibrate time-dependent variance in a beta-binomial model of T-cell clone differential abundance. There were ten or so healthy donors in the training cohort, of whom 3 were female and 7 were male. The donors were between roughly 25 and 64 years old, with an average age of approximately 45 years. Whole blood from each healthy donor was obtained from a commercial supplier and was collected at three time points around 13 days apart. Genomic DNA was extracted from unsorted whole blood for immunosequencing. The receptor was isolated from a person between 18 and 75 years old in good health. Sequencing input: blood.

The CDR3 region: CASSLSGYEQYF. The base sequence is TGCGCCAGCAGCTTGTCCGGATACGAGCAGTACTTC. The rearranged chain carries TRBV5-1 and TRBJ2-5; no D gene is confidently identified. The end of the DNA fits TRBJ2-7 better, so the J call may be wrong. In the germline V gene, CDR1 corresponds to SGHRS and CDR2 to YFSETQ. From cysteine to phenylalanine, the CDR3 is 12 amino acids long. Here the CDR3 DNA is all that survives: 36 bases in frame from base 1.